This TCR beta chain was sequenced in a study of blood T cell repertoires in COVID-19. The overall study: COVID-19 samples from acute and convalescent phases originated in the United States, Italy and Spain. T cells, B-cell-depleted T cells, or PBMCs provided the cDNA or gDNA that served as material.

Original data processing: For nucleated cells, counts were estimated from reference gene primer amplification. Here immunoSEQ multiplex PCR was the method, and the copy in TCRdb shows in-frame clones only, minus some. V, J and clone size are taken as reported in that table, and D and trimming were inferred from the DNA itself. The sample has roughly 150,000 clones; 85% are singletons. V was clipped by 3 bases and J by 1 base; unmatched bases: 9. Germline V lookup: CDR1 SGHRS, CDR2 YFSETQ. The CDR3 is 17 residues long. Seattle patients were enrolled while actively infected and followed longitudinally. Sequencing was carried out using peripheral blood. This receptor was identified in a woman older than 75 with COVID-19, enrolled during active disease. V and J are TRBV5-1 and TRBJ2-5, with 10 bases that match TRBD2. CDR3 amino acids: CASSWMGSGGAQETQYF. The CDR3 DNA follows: TGCGCCAGCAGCTGGATGGGGAGCGGGGGGGCCCAAGAGACCCAGTACTTC.